This T cell receptor (beta chain) was observed in a study of blood T cells in healthy people across ages. Study-wide findings and caveats: Samples with more naive T cells showed higher observed beta diversity.

It was about 10 milliliters of peripheral blood that were drawn from each donor. To note about this clonotype: Its antigen remains unknown. One junction end does not reproduce the germline sequence, and a read error may be involved.

Using a J-beta primer mix together with a sample-barcoded 5' primer, a second PCR was run for about 6 to 11 cycles. TCRdb independently ran MiXCR on the 5' RACE reads; one entry per CDR3 protein. The data contain just under 550,000 distinct CDR3 sequences, approximately 25% of them singletons. The CDR3 has 18 amino acids. Germline values: CDR1 DFQATT, CDR2 SNEGSKA (reference sequence). This sample was also put to use in a study of T cells of mothers and their children. Turning to that study: A few healthy Caucasian mothers served as donors, and their six children did as well.

V usage is TRBV20-1 and J usage is TRBJ1-5; tentative D call: TRBD1 (5 bases). The source is a boy aged 5-17 years in good health. Source material: blood. The CDR3 DNA sequence: TGCAGTACTAGAGACCAGGGAGGGGAAGAGATAGCTGATCAGCCCCAGCATTTT. Its translation is CSTRDQGGEEIADQPQHF.